One T cell receptor (beta chain) is described in this entry. Patients from Seattle were sampled longitudinally, starting during active infection. This record belongs to a study of blood T cell repertoires in COVID-19. Study at large: The United States, Italy and Spain provided the acute and convalescent COVID-19 samples. From T cells, B-cell-depleted T cells, or PBMCs came the material, which was cDNA or gDNA.

In the authors' methods: Reference gene primer amplification in the assay estimated nucleated cell counts. The protocol was immunoSEQ multiplex PCR, while the TCRdb copy is restricted to in-frame clones and leaves out a portion. For V, J and clone size, that table is used; D and trimming come from the DNA. The sample holds 250,000 to 350,000 clones, approximately 85% seen once. The CDR3 is 14 amino acids. The germline CDR1 and CDR2 sequences are SGHTA and FQGNSA. V lost 3 bases to trimming and J lost 7 bases, with 15 bases between them. The sequence came from a human donor with COVID-19, enrolled during active disease. The donor label of this sample is uncertain. Sequencing was performed on peripheral blood. V usage is TRBV7-2 and J usage is TRBJ1-2; tentatively, D is TRBD1 (6 bases). The CDR3 reads CASSLDRGIGGYTF. CDR3 nucleotide sequence: TGTGCCAGCAGCTTGGATAGGGGGATTGGTGGCTACACCTTC. Full variable domain (rest looked up from reference TRBV7-2 and TRBJ1-2): GAGVSQSPSNKVTEKGKDVELRCDPISGHTALYWYRQSLGQGLEFLIYFQGNSAPDKSGLPSDRFSAERTGGSVSTLTIQRTQQEDSAVYLCASSLDRGIGGYTFGSGTRLTVV.